A single T cell receptor (beta chain) is shown here with its context. Its antigen is unidentified. Trimming stripped 2 bases from V and 2 bases from J, with 10 bases between. CDR3 size: 14 residues. Germline V gene data show CDR1 as SGDLS and CDR2 as YYNGEE. These data originate in a study of T cell repertoires in cytomegalovirus infection. Study background: The public TCR beta signatures pointed to both CMV infection and matching HLA type. General observations from the study: The cumulative frequency of public TCR beta families identified carriers of CMV plus the relevant HLA. HLA-C-restricted CMV clonotypes gave the most frequent clonotype in two of eight donors.

TCRdb independently ran MiXCR on the reads; one entry per CDR3 protein. In the table there are hundreds of thousands of distinct CDR3 sequences, around 35% of which are singletons. V and J are TRBV9 and TRBJ2-5; D is unresolved. The source is a human donor in good health (CMV status not recorded). Some clones in this sample may be carry-over from other donors' samples. The input for sequencing was cultured PBMCs, taken from culture after CMV antigen stimulation. This chain's CDR3 is CASSVATSQETQYF. In DNA form, the CDR3 reads TGTGCCAGCAGCGTGGCGACATCACAAGAGACCCAGTACTTC.